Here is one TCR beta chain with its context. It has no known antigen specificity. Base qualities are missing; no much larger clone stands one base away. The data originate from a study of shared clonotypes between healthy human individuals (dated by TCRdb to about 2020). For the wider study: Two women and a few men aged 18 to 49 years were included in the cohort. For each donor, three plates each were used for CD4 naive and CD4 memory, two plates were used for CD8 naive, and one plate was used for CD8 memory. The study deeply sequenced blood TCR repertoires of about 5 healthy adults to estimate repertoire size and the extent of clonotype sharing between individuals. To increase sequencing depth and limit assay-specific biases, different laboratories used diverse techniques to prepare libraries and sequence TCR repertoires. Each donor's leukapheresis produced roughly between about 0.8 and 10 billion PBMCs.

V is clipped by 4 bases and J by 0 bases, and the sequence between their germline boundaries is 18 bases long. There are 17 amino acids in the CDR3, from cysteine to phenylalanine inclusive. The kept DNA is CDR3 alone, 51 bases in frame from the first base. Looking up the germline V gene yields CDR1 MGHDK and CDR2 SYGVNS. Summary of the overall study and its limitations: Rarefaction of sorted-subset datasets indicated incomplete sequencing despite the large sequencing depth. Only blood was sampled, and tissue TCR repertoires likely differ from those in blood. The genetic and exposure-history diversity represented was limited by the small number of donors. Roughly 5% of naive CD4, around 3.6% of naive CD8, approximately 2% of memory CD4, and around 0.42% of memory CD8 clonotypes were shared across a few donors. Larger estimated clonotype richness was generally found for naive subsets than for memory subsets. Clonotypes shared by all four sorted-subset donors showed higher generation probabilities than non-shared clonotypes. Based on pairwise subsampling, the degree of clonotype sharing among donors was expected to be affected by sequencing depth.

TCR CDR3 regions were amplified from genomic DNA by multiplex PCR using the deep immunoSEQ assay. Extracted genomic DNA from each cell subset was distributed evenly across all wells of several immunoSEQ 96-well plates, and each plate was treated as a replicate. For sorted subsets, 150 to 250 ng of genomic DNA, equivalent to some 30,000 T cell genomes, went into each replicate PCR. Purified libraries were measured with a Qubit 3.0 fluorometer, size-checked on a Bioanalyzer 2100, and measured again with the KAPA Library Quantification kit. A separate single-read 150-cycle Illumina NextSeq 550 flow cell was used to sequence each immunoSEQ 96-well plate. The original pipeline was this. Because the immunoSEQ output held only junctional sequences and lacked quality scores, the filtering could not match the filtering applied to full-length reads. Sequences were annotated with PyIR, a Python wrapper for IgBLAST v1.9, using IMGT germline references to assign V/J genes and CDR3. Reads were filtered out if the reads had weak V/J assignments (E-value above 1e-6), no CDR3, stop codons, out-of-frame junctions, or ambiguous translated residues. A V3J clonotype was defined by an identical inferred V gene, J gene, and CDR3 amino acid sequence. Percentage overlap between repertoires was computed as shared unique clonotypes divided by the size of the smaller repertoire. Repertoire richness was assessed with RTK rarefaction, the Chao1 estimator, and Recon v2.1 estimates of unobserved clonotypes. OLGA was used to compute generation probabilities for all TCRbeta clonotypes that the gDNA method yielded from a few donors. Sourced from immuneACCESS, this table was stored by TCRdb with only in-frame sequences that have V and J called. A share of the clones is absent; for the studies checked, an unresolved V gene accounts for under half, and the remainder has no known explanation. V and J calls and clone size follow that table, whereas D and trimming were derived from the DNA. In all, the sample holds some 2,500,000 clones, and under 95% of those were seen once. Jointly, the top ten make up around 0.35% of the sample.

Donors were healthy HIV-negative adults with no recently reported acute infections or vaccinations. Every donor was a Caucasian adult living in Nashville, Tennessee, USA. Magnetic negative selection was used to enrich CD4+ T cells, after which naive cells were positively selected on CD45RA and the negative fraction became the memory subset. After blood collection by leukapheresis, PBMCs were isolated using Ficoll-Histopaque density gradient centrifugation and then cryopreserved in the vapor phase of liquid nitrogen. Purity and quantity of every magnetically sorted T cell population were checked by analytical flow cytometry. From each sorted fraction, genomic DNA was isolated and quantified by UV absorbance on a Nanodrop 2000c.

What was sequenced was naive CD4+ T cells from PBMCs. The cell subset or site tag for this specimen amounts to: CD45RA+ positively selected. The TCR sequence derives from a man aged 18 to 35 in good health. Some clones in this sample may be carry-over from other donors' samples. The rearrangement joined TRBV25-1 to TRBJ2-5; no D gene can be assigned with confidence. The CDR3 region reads CASSAQKLPAYQETQYF. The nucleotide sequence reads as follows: TGTGCCAGCAGTGCCCAAAAGCTCCCCGCGTACCAAGAGACCCAGTACTTC.